This T cell receptor beta chain derives from a study of cytomegalovirus exposure and HLA in healthy donors. Clones were sequenced by immunoSEQ multiplex PCR, and TCRdb holds only the in-frame ones, with some missing. The sample has about 180,000 clones; 75% to 90% are singletons. Germline assignment: CDR1 SGHTA and CDR2 FQGTGA. The ends were cut back, 4 bases at V and 5 bases at J, with 10 bases in the middle. The CDR3 length is 13 residues. Study results and caveats: Rare TCR sequences predominated, though certain public TCRs were found in many donors. Under in vitro conditions, a few CMV-associated chains were confirmed as specific for CMV antigens. The study recorded 160 or so TCR beta chains that were cytomegalovirus-associated. According to reports, the classifier identified cytomegalovirus status with high specificity and sensitivity.

In the case of this clone: What it binds is not known.

The sequence derives from a young man in good health and CMV-seropositive. Sequencing was done on a sample of PBMCs. This chain uses TRBV7-3 with TRBJ2-3; D perhaps matches TRBD1 (5 bases). The DNA for the CDR3 is TGTGCCAGCAGCTCCCAAGGGGTAGATACGCAGTATTTT. This codes for CASSSQGVDTQYF.